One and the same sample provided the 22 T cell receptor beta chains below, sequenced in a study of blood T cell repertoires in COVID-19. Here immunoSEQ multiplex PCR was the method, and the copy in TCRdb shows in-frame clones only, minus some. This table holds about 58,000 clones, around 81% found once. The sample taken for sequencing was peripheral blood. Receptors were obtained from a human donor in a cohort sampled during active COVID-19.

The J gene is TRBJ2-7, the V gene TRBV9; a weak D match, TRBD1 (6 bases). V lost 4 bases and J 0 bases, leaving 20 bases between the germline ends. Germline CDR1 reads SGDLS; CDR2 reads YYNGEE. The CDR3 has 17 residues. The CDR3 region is CASSLNLGHTSSYEQYF. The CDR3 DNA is TGTGCCAGCAGCCTAAACCTGGGACACACAAGCTCCTACGAGCAGTACTTC.

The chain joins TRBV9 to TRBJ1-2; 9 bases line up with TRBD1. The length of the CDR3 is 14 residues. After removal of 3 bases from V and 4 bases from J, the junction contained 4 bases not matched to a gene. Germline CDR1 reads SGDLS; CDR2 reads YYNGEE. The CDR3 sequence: CASSGDRGGYGYTF. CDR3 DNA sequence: TGTGCCAGCAGCGGAGACAGGGGGGGCTATGGCTACACCTTC.

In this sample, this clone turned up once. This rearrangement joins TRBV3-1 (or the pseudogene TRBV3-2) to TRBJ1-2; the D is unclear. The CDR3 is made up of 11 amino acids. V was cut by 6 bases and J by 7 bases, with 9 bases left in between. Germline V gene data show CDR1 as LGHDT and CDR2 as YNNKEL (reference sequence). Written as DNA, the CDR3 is TGTGCCAGCAGAAACGGAGCTGGCTACACCTTC. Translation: CASRNGAGYTF.

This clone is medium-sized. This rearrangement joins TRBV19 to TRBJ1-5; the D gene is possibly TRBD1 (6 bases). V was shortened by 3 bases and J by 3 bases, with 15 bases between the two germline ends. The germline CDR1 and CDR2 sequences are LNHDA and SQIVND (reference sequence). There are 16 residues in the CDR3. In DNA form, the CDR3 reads TGTGCCAGTAGTATGGGGCGGGGGCGGCTCAATCAGCCCCAGCATTTT. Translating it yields CASSMGRGRLNQPQHF.

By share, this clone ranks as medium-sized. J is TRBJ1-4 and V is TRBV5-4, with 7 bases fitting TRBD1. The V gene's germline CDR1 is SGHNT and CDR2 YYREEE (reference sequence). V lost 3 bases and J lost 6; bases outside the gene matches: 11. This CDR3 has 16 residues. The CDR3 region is CASSSATGVSHEKLFF. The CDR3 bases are TGTGCCAGCAGCTCCGCAACAGGGGTATCCCATGAAAAACTGTTTTTT.

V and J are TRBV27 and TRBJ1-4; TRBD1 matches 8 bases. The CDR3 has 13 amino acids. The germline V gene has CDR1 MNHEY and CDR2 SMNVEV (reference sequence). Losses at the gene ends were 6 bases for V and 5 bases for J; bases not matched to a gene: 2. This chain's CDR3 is CASRRTGNEKLFF. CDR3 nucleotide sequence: TGTGCCAGCAGGCGGACAGGGAATGAAAAACTGTTTTTT. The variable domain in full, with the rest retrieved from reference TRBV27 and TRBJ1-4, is EAQVTQNPRYLITVTGKKLTVTCSQNMNHEYMSWYRQDPGLGLRQIYYSMNVEVTDKGDVPEGYKVSRKEKRNFPLILESPSPNQTSLYFCASRRTGNEKLFFGSGTQLSVL.

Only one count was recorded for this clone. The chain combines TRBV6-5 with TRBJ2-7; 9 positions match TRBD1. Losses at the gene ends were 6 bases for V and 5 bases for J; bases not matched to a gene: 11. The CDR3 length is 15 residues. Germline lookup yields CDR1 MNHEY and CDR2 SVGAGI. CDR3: CASSRTGTGPNEQYF. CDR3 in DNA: TGTGCCAGCAGCCGTACCGGGACAGGGCCTAACGAGCAGTACTTC.

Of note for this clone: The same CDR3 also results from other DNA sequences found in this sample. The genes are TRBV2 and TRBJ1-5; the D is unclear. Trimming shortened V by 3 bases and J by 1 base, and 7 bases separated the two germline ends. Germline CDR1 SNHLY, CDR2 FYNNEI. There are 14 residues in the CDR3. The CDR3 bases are TGTGCCAGCAGTGATCGGGGAAGCAATCAGCCCCAGCATTTT. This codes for CASSDRGSNQPQHF.

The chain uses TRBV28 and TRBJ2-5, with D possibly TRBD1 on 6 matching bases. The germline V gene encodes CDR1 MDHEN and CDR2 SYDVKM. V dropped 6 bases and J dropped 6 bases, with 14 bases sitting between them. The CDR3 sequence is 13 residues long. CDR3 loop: CASRLQGRQTQYF. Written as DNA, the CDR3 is TGTGCCAGCAGACTACAGGGTCGGCAGACCCAGTACTTC.

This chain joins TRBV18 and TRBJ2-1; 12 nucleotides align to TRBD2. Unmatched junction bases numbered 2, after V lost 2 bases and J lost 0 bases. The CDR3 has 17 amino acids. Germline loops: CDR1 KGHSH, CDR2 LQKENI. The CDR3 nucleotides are TGTGCCAGCTCACCAAAGACTAGCGGGAGCTCCTACAATGAGCAGTTCTTC. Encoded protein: CASSPKTSGSSYNEQFF.

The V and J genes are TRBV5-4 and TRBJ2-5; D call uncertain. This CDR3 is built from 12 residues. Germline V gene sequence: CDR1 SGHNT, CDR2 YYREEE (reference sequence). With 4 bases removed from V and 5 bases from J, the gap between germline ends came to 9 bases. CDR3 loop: CASSVARETQYF. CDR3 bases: TGTGCCAGCAGCGTGGCGAGGGAGACCCAGTACTTC. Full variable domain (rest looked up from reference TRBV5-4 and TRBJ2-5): ETGVTQSPTHLIKTRGQQVTLRCSSQSGHNTVSWYQQALGQGPQFIFQYYREEENGRGNFPPRFSGLQFPNYSSELNVNALELDDSALYLCASSVARETQYFGPGTRLLVL.

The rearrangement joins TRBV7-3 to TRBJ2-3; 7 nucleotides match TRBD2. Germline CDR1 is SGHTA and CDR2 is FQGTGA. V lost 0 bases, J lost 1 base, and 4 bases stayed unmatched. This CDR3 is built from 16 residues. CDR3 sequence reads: CASSLTWGGGTDTQYF. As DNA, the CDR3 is TGTGCCAGCAGCTTAACGTGGGGGGGAGGCACAGATACGCAGTATTTT.

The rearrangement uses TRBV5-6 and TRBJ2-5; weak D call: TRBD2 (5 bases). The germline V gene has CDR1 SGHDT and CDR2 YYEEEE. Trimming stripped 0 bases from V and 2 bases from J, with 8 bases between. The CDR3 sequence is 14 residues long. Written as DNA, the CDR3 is TGTGCCAGCAGCTTGGGATGGACTCAAGAGACCCAGTACTTC. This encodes CASSLGWTQETQYF.

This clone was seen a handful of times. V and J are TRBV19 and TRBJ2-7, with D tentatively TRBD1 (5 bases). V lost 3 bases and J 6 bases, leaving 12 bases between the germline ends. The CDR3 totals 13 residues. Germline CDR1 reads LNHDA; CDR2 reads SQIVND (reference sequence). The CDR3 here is CASSIVRVSEQYF. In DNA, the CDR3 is TGTGCCAGTAGTATCGTCAGGGTAAGCGAGCAGTACTTC.

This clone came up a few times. CDR3 nucleotides: TGCGCCAGCCTGAGGAGCGGGATAAGGTCCGGGACAGGGAACGGCACTGAAGCTTTCTTT. Translating gives CASLRSGIRSGTGNGTEAFF. V gene TRBV10-1 combines with J gene TRBJ1-1, with TRBD1 identical over 9 bases. J gave up 4 bases and V 8 bases, and 26 bases lay outside the gene matches. The CDR3 runs to 20 residues. CDR1 and CDR2 (germline): WNHNN, SYGVQD (reference sequence).

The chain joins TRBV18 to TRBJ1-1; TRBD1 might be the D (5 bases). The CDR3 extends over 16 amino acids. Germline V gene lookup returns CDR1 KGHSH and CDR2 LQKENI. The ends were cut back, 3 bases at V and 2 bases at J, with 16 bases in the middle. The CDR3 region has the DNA TGTGCCAGCTCACCCGCCCGGGGGTTATCAAACACTGAAGCTTTCTTT. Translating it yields CASSPARGLSNTEAFF.

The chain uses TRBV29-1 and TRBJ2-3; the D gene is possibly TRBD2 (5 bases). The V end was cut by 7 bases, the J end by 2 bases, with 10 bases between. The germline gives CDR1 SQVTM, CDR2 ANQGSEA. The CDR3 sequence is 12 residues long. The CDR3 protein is CSGSGSTDTQYF. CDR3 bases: TGCAGCGGAAGCGGATCCACAGATACGCAGTATTTT.

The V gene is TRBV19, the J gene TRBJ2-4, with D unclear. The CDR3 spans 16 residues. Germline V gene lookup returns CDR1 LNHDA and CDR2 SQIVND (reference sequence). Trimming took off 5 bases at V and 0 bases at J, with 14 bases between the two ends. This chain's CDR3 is CASSDSLVLAKNIQYF. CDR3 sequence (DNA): TGTGCCAGTAGTGACTCTTTGGTGTTAGCCAAAAACATTCAGTACTTC.

Here the CDR3 reads CASRYGLDGETQYF. The CDR3 nucleotides are TGTGCCAGCAGGTACGGACTAGATGGAGAGACCCAGTACTTC. The chain joins TRBV27 to TRBJ2-5, with 7 nucleotides matching TRBD2. The CDR3 is made up of 14 amino acids. The ends lost 6 bases at V and 4 bases at J; junction bases unmatched: 8. CDR1 is MNHEY and CDR2 is SMNVEV in the germline V gene (reference sequence).

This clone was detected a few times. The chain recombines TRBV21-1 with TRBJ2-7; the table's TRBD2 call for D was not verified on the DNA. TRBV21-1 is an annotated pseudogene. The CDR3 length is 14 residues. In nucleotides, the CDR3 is TGTGCCGGGACTAGCGACCATGGCTCCTACGAGCAGTACTTC. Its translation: CAGTSDHGSYEQYF.

For the CDR3, the DNA is TGTGCCAGCAGCTTACTAGCCGAAGTGGGCGGGGAGCTGTTTTTT. Encoded protein: CASSLLAEVGGELFF. The rearrangement links TRBV7-9 to TRBJ2-2, with D perhaps TRBD2 (5 bases). The germline V gene has CDR1 SEHNR and CDR2 FQNEAQ (reference sequence). This CDR3 has 15 residues. V lost 2 bases, J lost 7 bases, and 14 bases lay in between.

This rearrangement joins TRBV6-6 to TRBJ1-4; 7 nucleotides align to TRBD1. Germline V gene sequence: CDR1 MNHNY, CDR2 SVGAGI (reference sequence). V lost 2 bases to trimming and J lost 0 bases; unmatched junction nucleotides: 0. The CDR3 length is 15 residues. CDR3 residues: CASSYTGATNEKLFF. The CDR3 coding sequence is TGTGCCAGCAGTTACACAGGGGCAACTAATGAAAAACTGTTTTTT.